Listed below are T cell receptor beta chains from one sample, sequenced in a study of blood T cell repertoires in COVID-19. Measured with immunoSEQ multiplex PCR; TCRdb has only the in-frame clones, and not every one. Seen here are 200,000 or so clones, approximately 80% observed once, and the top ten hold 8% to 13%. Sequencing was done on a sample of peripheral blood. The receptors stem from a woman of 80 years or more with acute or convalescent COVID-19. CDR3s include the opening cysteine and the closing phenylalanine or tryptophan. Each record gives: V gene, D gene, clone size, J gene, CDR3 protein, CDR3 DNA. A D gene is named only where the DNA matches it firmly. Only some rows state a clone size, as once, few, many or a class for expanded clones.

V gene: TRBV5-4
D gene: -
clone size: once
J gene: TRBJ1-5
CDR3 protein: CASTVLGVDQPQHF
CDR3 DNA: TGTGCCAGCACCGTCCTAGGGGTCGATCAGCCCCAGCATTTT

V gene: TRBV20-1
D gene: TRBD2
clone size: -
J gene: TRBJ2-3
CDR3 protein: CSASSREGTDTQYF
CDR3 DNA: TGCAGTGCTAGTTCGCGGGAGGGCACAGATACGCAGTATTTT

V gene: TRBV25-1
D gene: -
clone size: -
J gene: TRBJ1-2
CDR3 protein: CASRPEGGRGYTF
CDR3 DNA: TGTGCCAGCAGGCCCGAGGGCGGGAGGGGCTACACCTTC

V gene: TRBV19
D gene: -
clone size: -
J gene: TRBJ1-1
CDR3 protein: CASSIGGGRGNTEAFF
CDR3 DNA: TGTGCCAGTAGTATAGGAGGAGGGAGGGGGAACACTGAAGCTTTCTTT

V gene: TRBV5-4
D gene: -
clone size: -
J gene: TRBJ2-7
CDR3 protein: CASRGRSGHEQYF
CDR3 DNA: TGTGCCAGCAGGGGGAGGTCGGGGCACGAGCAGTACTTC

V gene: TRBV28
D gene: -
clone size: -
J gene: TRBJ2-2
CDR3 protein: CASRRATGELFF
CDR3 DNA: TGTGCCAGCAGGCGGGCCACCGGGGAGCTGTTTTTT

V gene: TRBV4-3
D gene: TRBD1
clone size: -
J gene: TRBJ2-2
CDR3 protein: CASSAGTGGVGELFF
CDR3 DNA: TGCGCCAGCAGCGCAGGGACAGGGGGAGTTGGGGAGCTGTTTTTT

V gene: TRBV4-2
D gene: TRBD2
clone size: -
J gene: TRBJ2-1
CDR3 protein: CASSQRTSGGGGHEQFF
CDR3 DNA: TGTGCCAGCAGCCAGCGGACTAGCGGGGGGGGCGGTCATGAGCAGTTCTTC

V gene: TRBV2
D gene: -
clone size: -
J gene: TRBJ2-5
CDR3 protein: CASSERPGETQYF
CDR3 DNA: TGTGCCAGCAGTGAGCGGCCGGGAGAGACCCAGTACTTC

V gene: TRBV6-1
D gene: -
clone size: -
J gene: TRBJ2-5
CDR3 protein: CASSEAGVEETQYF
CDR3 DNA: TGTGCCAGCAGTGAAGCGGGAGTTGAAGAGACCCAGTACTTC

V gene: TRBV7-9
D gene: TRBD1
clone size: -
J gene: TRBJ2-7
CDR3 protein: CASSLPIGTGGYEQYF
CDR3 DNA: TGTGCCAGCAGCTTACCGATAGGGACAGGGGGCTACGAGCAGTACTTC

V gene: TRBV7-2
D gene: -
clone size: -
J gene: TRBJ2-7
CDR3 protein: CASSPSQGATYEQYF
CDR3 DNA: TGTGCCAGCAGCCCTTCACAGGGAGCTACCTACGAGCAGTACTTC

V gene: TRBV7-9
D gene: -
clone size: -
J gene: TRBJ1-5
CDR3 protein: CASSLPGKPQHF
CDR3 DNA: TGTGCCAGCAGCTTACCCGGGAAGCCCCAGCATTTT

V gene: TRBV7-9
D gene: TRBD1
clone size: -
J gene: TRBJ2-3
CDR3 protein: CASSLGTGGITDTQYF
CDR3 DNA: TGTGCCAGCAGCTTAGGAACAGGGGGCATCACAGATACGCAGTATTTT

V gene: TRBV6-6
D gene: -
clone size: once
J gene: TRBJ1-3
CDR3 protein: CASSPLGGISSGNTIYF
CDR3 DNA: TGTGCCAGCAGTCCTTTAGGGGGTATTAGCTCTGGAAACACCATATATTTT

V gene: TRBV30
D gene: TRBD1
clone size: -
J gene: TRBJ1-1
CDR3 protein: CAWSVRSRGNTEAFF
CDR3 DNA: TGTGCCTGGAGTGTACGTAGCAGGGGGAATACTGAAGCTTTCTTT

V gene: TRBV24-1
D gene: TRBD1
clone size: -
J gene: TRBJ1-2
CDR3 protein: CATSDPGTAYGYTF
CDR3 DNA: TGTGCCACCAGTGACCCCGGGACAGCCTATGGCTACACCTTC

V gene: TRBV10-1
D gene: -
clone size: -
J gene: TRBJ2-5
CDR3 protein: CASSDGVEETQYF
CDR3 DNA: TGCGCCAGCAGTGACGGGGTAGAGGAGACCCAGTACTTC

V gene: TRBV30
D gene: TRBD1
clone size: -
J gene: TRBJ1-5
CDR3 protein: CAWSGSTGHNQPQHF
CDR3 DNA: TGTGCCTGGAGTGGATCGACAGGGCATAATCAGCCCCAGCATTTT

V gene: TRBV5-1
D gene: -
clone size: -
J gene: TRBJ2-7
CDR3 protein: CASSFGQLYEQYF
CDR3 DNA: TGCGCCAGCAGCTTCGGACAGCTCTACGAGCAGTACTTC

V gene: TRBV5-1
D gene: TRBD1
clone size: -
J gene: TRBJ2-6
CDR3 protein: CASKFLLGQGSSGANVLTF
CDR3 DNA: TGCGCCAGCAAATTTCTCCTCGGACAGGGCTCCTCTGGGGCCAACGTCCTGACTTTC

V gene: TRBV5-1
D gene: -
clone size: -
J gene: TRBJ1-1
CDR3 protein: CASSLAGRQPNTEAFF
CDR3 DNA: TGCGCCAGCAGCTTGGCCGGCAGACAGCCGAACACTGAAGCTTTCTTT

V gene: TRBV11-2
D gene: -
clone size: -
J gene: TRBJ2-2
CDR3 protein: CASSLMGATGELFF
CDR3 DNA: TGTGCCAGCAGCTTGATGGGGGCAACCGGGGAGCTGTTTTTT

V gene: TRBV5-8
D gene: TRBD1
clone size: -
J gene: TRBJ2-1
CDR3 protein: CASSPTGTGNEQFF
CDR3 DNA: TGTGCCAGCAGCCCCACCGGGACAGGCAATGAGCAGTTCTTC

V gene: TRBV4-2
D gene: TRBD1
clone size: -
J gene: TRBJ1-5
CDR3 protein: CASSQVTGVDQPQHF
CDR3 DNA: TGTGCCAGCAGCCAAGTTACAGGGGTAGATCAGCCCCAGCATTTT

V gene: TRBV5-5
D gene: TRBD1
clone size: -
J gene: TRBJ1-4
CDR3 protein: CASRPARDRDGEKLFF
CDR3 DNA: TGTGCCAGCAGACCCGCCCGGGACAGGGATGGCGAAAAACTGTTTTTT

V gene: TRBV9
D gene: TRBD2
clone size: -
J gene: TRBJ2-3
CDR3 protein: CASSQEPGLAGYTQYF
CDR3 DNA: TGTGCCAGCTCCCAGGAACCGGGACTAGCCGGATATACGCAGTATTTT

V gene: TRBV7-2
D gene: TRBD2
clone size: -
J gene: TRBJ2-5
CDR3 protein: CASSSLSGGAGLTQYF
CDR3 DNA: TGTGCCAGCAGCTCACTCAGCGGGGGGGCTGGACTGACCCAGTACTTC

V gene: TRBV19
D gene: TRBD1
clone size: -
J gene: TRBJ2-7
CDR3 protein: CASSLYDGQGASYEQYF
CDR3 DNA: TGTGCCAGTAGTTTATACGACGGACAGGGGGCCTCCTACGAGCAGTACTTC

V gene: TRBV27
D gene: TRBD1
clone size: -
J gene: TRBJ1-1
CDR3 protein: CASSSLDRAINTEAFF
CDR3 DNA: TGTGCCAGCAGTTCCCTGGACAGGGCGATTAACACTGAAGCTTTCTTT

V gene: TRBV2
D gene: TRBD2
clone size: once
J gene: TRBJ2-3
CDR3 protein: CASSESLAGGLTQYF
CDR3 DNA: TGTGCCAGCAGTGAAAGCCTGGCGGGGGGCCTTACGCAGTATTTT

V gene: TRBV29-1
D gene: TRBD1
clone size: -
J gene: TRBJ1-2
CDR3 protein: CSIDRGPYGYTF
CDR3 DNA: TGCAGCATCGACAGGGGGCCCTATGGCTACACCTTC

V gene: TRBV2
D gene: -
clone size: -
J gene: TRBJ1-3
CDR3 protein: CASSGQGSGNTIYF
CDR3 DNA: TGTGCCAGCTCGGGCCAGGGATCTGGAAACACCATATATTTT

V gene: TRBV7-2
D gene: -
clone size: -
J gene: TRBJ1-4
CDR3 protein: CASSLDASRGREKLFF
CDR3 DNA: TGTGCCAGCAGCTTAGATGCGTCACGAGGGCGGGAAAAACTGTTTTTT

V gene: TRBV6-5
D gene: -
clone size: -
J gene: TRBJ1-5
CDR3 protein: CASSYPELNQPQHF
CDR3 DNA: TGTGCCAGCAGTTACCCGGAGCTCAATCAGCCCCAGCATTTT

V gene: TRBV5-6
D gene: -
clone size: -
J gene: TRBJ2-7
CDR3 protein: CASSPVFSYEQYF
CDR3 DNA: TGTGCCAGCAGTCCGGTCTTCTCCTACGAGCAGTACTTC

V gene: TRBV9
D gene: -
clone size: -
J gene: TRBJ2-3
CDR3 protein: CASSPSTDTQYF
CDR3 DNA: TGTGCCAGCAGCCCTAGCACAGATACGCAGTATTTT

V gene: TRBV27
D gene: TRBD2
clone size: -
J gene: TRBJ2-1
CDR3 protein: CASSLGLAGYNEQFF
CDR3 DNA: TGTGCCAGCAGTCTAGGACTAGCGGGATACAATGAGCAGTTCTTC

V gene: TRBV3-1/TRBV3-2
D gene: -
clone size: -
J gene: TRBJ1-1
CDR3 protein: CASSQGTYGVIAFF
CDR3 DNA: TGTGCCAGCAGCCAAGGAACTTACGGGGTAATAGCTTTCTTT

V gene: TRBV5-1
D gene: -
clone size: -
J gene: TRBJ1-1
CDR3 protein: CASKETNTEAFF
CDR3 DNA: TGCGCCAGCAAGGAGACGAACACTGAAGCTTTCTTT

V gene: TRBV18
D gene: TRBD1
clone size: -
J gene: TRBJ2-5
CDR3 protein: CASSPRQGQETQYF
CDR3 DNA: TGTGCCAGCTCTCCCCGACAGGGCCAGGAGACCCAGTACTTC

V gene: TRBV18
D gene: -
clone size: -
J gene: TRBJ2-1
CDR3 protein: CASSPPGSSSYNEQFF
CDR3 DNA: TGTGCCAGCTCACCACCGGGGAGCTCTTCCTACAATGAGCAGTTCTTC

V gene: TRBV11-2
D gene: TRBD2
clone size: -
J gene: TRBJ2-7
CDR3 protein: CASSFLAGGLHEQYF
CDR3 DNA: TGTGCCAGCAGCTTTCTAGCGGGAGGCCTCCACGAGCAGTACTTC

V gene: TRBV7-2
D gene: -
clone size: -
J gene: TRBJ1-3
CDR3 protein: CASSPGPGGGNTIYF
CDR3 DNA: TGTGCCAGCAGCCCGGGGCCCGGGGGTGGAAACACCATATATTTT

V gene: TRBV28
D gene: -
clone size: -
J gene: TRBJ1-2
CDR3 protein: CASSFGGGYGYTF
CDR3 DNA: TGTGCCAGCAGTTTTGGGGGAGGATATGGCTACACCTTC

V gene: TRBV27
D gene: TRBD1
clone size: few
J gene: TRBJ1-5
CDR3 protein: CASSLGGQGNQPQHF
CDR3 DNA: TGTGCCAGCAGTTTAGGGGGACAGGGTAATCAGCCCCAGCATTTT

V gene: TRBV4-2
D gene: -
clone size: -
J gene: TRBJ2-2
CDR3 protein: CASSDSTDGGELFF
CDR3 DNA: TGTGCCAGCAGCGATTCGACAGACGGCGGGGAGCTGTTTTTT

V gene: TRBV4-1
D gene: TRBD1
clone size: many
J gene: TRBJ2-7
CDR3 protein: CASSRDRNLYEQYF
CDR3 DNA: TGCGCCAGCAGCCGGGACAGGAACCTTTACGAGCAGTACTTC

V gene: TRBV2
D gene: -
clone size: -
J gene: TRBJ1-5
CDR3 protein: CASRPGDGNQPQHF
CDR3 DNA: TGTGCCAGCAGACCAGGGGATGGCAATCAGCCCCAGCATTTT

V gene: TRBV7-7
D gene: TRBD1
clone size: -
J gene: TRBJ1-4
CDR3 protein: CASSSGQAANEKLFF
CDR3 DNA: TGTGCTAGCAGCTCTGGACAGGCCGCTAATGAAAAACTGTTTTTT

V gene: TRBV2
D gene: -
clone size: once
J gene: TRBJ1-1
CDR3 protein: CASSEAGGQVNTEAFF
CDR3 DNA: TGTGCCAGCAGTGAAGCAGGGGGACAAGTGAACACTGAAGCTTTCTTT

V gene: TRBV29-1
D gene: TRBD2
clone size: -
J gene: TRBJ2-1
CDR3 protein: CSVRRDPAGGYNEQFF
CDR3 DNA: TGCAGCGTCCGTAGGGACCCTGCGGGAGGGTACAATGAGCAGTTCTTC

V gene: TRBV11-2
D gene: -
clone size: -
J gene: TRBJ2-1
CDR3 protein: CASSFSRNEQFF
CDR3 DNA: TGTGCCAGCAGCTTTTCTCGCAATGAGCAGTTCTTC

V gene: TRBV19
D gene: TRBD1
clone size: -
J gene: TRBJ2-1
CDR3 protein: CASSIAGGAYNEQFF
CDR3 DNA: TGTGCCAGTAGTATAGCAGGGGGCGCCTACAATGAGCAGTTCTTC

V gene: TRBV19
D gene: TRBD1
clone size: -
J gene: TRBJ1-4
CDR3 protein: CASSIGDRGNEKLFF
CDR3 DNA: TGTGCCAGTAGTATCGGGGACAGGGGGAATGAAAAACTGTTTTTT

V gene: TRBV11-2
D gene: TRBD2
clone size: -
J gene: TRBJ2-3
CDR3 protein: CASSFPSGSVPDTQYF
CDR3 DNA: TGTGCCAGCAGCTTCCCCAGCGGGAGCGTCCCAGATACGCAGTATTTT

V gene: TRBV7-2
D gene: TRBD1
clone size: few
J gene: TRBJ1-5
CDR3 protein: CASSPGGAGQPQHF
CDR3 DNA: TGTGCCAGCAGCCCAGGGGGCGCGGGTCAGCCCCAGCATTTT